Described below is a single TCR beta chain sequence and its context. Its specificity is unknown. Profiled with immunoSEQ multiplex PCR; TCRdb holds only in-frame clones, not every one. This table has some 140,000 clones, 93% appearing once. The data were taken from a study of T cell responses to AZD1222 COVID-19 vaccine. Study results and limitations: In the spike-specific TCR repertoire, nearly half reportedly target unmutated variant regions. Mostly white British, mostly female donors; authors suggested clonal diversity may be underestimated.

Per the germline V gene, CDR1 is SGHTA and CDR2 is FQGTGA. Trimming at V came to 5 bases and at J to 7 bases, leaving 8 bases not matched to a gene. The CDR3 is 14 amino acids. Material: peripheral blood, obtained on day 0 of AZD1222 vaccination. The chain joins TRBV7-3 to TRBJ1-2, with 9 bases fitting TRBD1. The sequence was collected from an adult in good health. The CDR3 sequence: CASSETGGLSGYTF. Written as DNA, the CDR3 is TGTGCCAGCAGCGAGACAGGGGGTTTGAGTGGCTACACCTTC.